These T cell receptor beta chains were read from a single sample in a study of blood T cell repertoires in COVID-19. TCRdb's copy holds only in-frame clones and misses some; the assay was immunoSEQ multiplex PCR. The sample has roughly 100,000 clones, roughly nine tenths seen once. The sequencing input was peripheral blood. The receptors were gathered from a woman in her sixties with acute or convalescent COVID-19. CDR3s leave out the opening cysteine and the closing phenylalanine or tryptophan. Fields, in order: V gene, J gene, CDR3 protein.

TRBV6-5,TRBJ1-3,ASSSGWGGNTIY
TRBV3-1/TRBV3-2,TRBJ2-1,ASSPGLARNEQF
TRBV27,TRBJ2-7,ASSPRTGGGEQY
TRBV7-2,TRBJ2-1,ASSPEREWDEQF
TRBV18,TRBJ1-2,ASSPRSGDGYT
TRBV19,TRBJ1-5,ASSSNRGLNQPQH
TRBV27,TRBJ1-5,ASSLIGTGSIPQH
TRBV6-1,TRBJ2-2,ASSERRFPGGMESHGELF
TRBV27,TRBJ2-1,ASSGLAGELHNTLGVYNEQF
TRBV19,TRBJ2-1,ASSTYNEQF
TRBV5-6,TRBJ2-1,ASSLAGRTYNEQF
TRBV2,TRBJ2-5,ASRETGRETQY
TRBV3-1/TRBV3-2,TRBJ2-2,ASSPGAGGPTNTGELF
TRBV6-5,TRBJ2-2,ASSSGTPTGELF
TRBV5-1,TRBJ1-1,ASSPGTGNTEAF
TRBV5-1,TRBJ2-1,ASSPQQRENNEQF
TRBV5-1,TRBJ1-5,ASSSGQGQEPQH
TRBV7-3,TRBJ2-1,ASSLGGVWEAEDNEQF
TRBV27,TRBJ1-5,ASSLGRNSNQPQH
TRBV3-1/TRBV3-2,TRBJ2-7,ASSPRGAGGYEQY
TRBV11-2,TRBJ1-2,ASSLAGQGAFYGYT
TRBV18,TRBJ2-1,ASSPPGTYNEQF
TRBV28,TRBJ2-1,ASILAGGGEQF
TRBV30,TRBJ2-1,ALNGGHSYNEQF
TRBV6-5,TRBJ1-6,ASRGTGNNSPLH
TRBV4-2,TRBJ1-4,ASSQSTVDVEKLF
TRBV20-1,TRBJ2-1,SASVNEQF
TRBV27,TRBJ1-1,ASSSPGTGLGAF
TRBV6-1,TRBJ2-2,ASSASAGGGTGELF
TRBV3-1/TRBV3-2,TRBJ1-1,ASRTGQGAVAF
TRBV10-1,TRBJ2-3,ASSVGSSDTQY
TRBV28,TRBJ1-2,ASSSPTTGATSGYT
TRBV18,TRBJ1-1,ASSHQEGNTEAF
TRBV6-5,TRBJ1-5,ASSFRVGNQPQH
TRBV6-5,TRBJ1-6,ASSRQGGNSPLH
TRBV5-4,TRBJ1-2,ASSLDPGLTLRGYGYT
TRBV2,TRBJ2-1,ASSPLSVRTSYNEQF
TRBV7-6,TRBJ1-1,ASSLQGEAF
TRBV24-1,TRBJ2-3,ATSDRTAPSTDTQY
TRBV6-5,TRBJ2-1,ASRAPAGGPDEQF
TRBV4-1,TRBJ1-1,ASSQDRTGVLYTEAF
TRBV11-1,TRBJ2-7,ASSLGQVVSEQY
TRBV2,TRBJ1-1,ASSEAGPGVRGTEAF
TRBV28,TRBJ2-1,ASSLDSYNEQF
TRBV12-3/TRBV12-4,TRBJ2-7,ASSSSQLYEQY
TRBV2,TRBJ2-2,ASRALATRGGELF
TRBV3-1/TRBV3-2,TRBJ1-3,ASSQDFRVGNTIY
TRBV12-3/TRBV12-4,TRBJ1-2,ASTPDRDYGYT
TRBV5-6,TRBJ1-3,ASSLVRPSGNTIY
TRBV10-3,TRBJ1-3,AISDRTGVGNTIY
TRBV3-1/TRBV3-2,TRBJ1-3,ASSQVVAGGTGNTIY
TRBV27,TRBJ2-2,ATGLAGAGTGELF